Below, 30 T cell receptor beta chains from the same sample are listed, as sequenced in a study of cytomegalovirus exposure and HLA in healthy donors. The PCR had 60 Vbeta and 13 Jbeta primers. TCRdb's table, derived via immunoSEQ multiplex PCR, lists solely in-frame clones and lacks some. Of about 140,000 clones listed, around 90% are singletons. Sequencing was carried out using PBMCs. These receptors were collected from a woman aged 40 to 55 in good health and CMV-seronegative.

The J gene is TRBJ2-3, the V gene TRBV4-2; 8 bases map to TRBD2. V shed 0 bases, J shed 2 bases, and the junction held 10 bases outside the gene matches. CDR1 and CDR2 from the germline V gene are LGHNA and YNFKEQ. The CDR3 totals 18 residues. The CDR3 sequence: CASSQDHGLAGDTDTQYF. As DNA, the CDR3 is TGTGCCAGCAGCCAAGATCATGGCCTAGCGGGCGACACAGATACGCAGTATTTT.

V is TRBV9 and J is TRBJ2-1; TRBD2 aligns across 7 bases. The V and J ends lost 3 bases and 3 bases, in that order; junction bases with no gene match: 6. The germline V gene encodes CDR1 SGDLS and CDR2 YYNGEE. CDR3 length: 15 residues. CDR3 region: CASSEVGGFYNEQFF. As DNA, the CDR3 is TGTGCCAGCAGCGAGGTCGGGGGGTTCTACAATGAGCAGTTCTTC.

The V and J genes are TRBV6-5 and TRBJ2-1, with D tentatively TRBD2 (5 bases). V lost 2 bases and J lost 7, with 12 bases in between. From germline, CDR1 is MNHEY and CDR2 SVGAGI. The length of the CDR3 is 14 residues. As DNA, the CDR3 is TGTGCCAGCAGTTACGAATCGGGGTGGAATGAGCAGTTCTTC. Translation gives CASSYESGWNEQFF.

This chain connects TRBV30 to TRBJ2-7, with D perhaps TRBD2 (5 bases). This CDR3 has 14 amino acids. V was trimmed by 4 bases and J by 4 bases, leaving 17 bases between them. CDR1 GTSNPN and CDR2 SVGIG come from the germline V gene (reference sequence). The CDR3 coding sequence is TGTGCCTGGACGTTGGGTAGAGGGATATACGAGCAGTACTTC. Translation gives CAWTLGRGIYEQYF.

With regard to this clone: The junction differs from germline at one of its ends, possibly a read error. This chain joins TRBV28 and TRBJ1-2; maybe TRBD1 (6 bases). The CDR3 consists of 14 residues. Germline CDR1 MDHEN, CDR2 SYDVKM. The DNA of the CDR3 is TGTGCCAGCAGTTCCCTACACAGGGATGGTGGCCACACCTTC. Translation: CASSSLHRDGGHTF.

The gene calls are TRBV6-5 and TRBJ1-1; D not resolved. Germline V gene sequence: CDR1 MNHEY, CDR2 SVGAGI. CDR3 length: 13 amino acids. The V end lost 6 bases, the J end lost 8 bases, and 16 bases lay between the germline ends. CDR3 amino acids: CASSSPGHLEAFF. CDR3 in DNA: TGTGCCAGCAGCTCACCGGGTCACCTAGAAGCTTTCTTT.

This rearrangement joins TRBV13 to TRBJ2-2; 8 bases align to TRBD2. J gave up 1 base and V 5 bases, and 15 bases lay outside the gene matches. There are 19 residues in the CDR3. Germline CDR1 is PRHDT and CDR2 is FYEKMQ (reference sequence). CDR3 amino acids: CASSPWGSGIPKNTGELFF. CDR3 nucleotide sequence: TGTGCCAGCAGCCCCTGGGGTAGCGGGATTCCCAAGAACACCGGGGAGCTGTTTTTT.

V and J are TRBV27 and TRBJ2-7; weak D call: TRBD1 (6 bases). V lost 2 bases, J lost 7 bases, and 18 bases lay in between. This CDR3 region has 15 residues. The V gene's germline CDR1 is MNHEY and CDR2 SMNVEV (reference sequence). The DNA for the CDR3 is TGTGCCAGCAGTTTAATGGGGGCGGCGACGGCGGAGCAGTACTTC. It translates to CASSLMGAATAEQYF.

J is TRBJ2-7 and V is TRBV11-3, with 9 nucleotides matching TRBD1. This CDR3 is 15 amino acids long. V dropped 3 bases and J dropped 2; count of bases not matched to a gene: 5. Germline values: CDR1 SGHNT, CDR2 YENEEA. CDR3 region: CASSFYRTGAYEQYF. The CDR3 DNA reads as TGTGCCAGCAGCTTCTATCGGACAGGGGCCTACGAGCAGTACTTC. The complete variable domain, with remaining parts taken from reference TRBV11-3 and TRBJ2-7, reads EAGVVQSPRYKIIEKKQPVAFWCNPISGHNTLYWYLQNLGQGPELLIRYENEEAVDDSQLPKDRFSAERLKGVDSTLKIQPAELGDSAVYLCASSFYRTGAYEQYFGPGTRLTVT.

This sequence joins TRBV9 and TRBJ2-1; TRBD2 agrees at 8 bases. V dropped 3 bases and J dropped 4; count of bases not matched to a gene: 15. The germline V gene has CDR1 SGDLS and CDR2 YYNGEE. The CDR3 is 18 amino acids. DNA of the CDR3: TGTGCCAGCAGCGCACCACGGGGGGGTGCCCGAACTTACAATGAGCAGTTCTTC. This encodes CASSAPRGGARTYNEQFF.

The CDR3 DNA reads as TGTGCCAGCAGTGATATGGTAGCCCCGATCTTCCGCTACGAGCAGTACTTC. Translating it yields CASSDMVAPIFRYEQYF. The chain recombines TRBV6-1 with TRBJ2-7; D unresolved. V was shortened by 3 bases and J by 3 bases, with 21 bases between the two germline ends. Germline V gene sequence: CDR1 MNHNS, CDR2 SASEGT. CDR3 length: 17 amino acids.

The chain carries TRBV20-1 and TRBJ2-5, with 7 bases aligning to TRBD2. The CDR3 has 11 residues. Germline V lookup: CDR1 DFQATT, CDR2 SNEGSKA (reference sequence). V was clipped by 4 bases and J by 4 bases; unmatched bases: 0. The CDR3 here is CSATSGETQYF. The CDR3 DNA reads TGCAGTGCTACTAGCGGAGAGACCCAGTACTTC.

The J gene is TRBJ1-5, the V gene TRBV21-1; TRBD1 is the table's D call and was not checked against the DNA. TRBV21-1 is marked as a pseudogene. The CDR3 runs 18 residues. The CDR3 spells CASSIQGAQVINNQPQHF. The CDR3, as DNA: TGTGCCAGCAGCATTCAGGGGGCGCAGGTGATAAACAATCAGCCCCAGCATTTT.

The chain carries TRBV9 and TRBJ2-2; 7 bases map to TRBD2. V lost 0 bases and J lost 8; bases outside the gene matches: 7. From germline, CDR1 is SGDLS and CDR2 YYNGEE. This CDR3 region has 15 residues. The DNA of the CDR3 is TGTGCCAGCAGCGTAGGGAGCGGGATAGAGGGGGAGCTGTTTTTT. This codes for CASSVGSGIEGELFF.

J is TRBJ2-1 and V is TRBV29-1; TRBD2 agrees at 12 bases. The CDR3 covers 14 residues. The trim removed 6 bases at V and 4 bases at J, leaving 4 bases unmatched. The germline V gene has CDR1 SQVTM and CDR2 ANQGSEA. The CDR3 DNA is TGCAGCGTCCGACTAGCGGGAGCTTACAATGAGCAGTTCTTC. Residues: CSVRLAGAYNEQFF.

The V and J genes are TRBV6-5 and TRBJ2-1; the match to TRBD2 covers 12 bases. This CDR3 region has 14 residues. The germline gives CDR1 MNHEY, CDR2 SVGAGI. With 5 bases clipped from V and 10 bases from J, the junction kept 6 bases outside the gene matches. The CDR3 loop is CASSLAGGPREQFF. The DNA for the CDR3 is TGTGCCAGCAGTCTAGCGGGAGGGCCGAGGGAGCAGTTCTTC.

J is TRBJ1-5 and V is TRBV2; D unclear. This CDR3 is built from 14 residues. V lost 5 bases to trimming and J lost 0 bases, with 8 bases between them. Per the germline V gene, CDR1 is SNHLY and CDR2 is FYNNEI. The CDR3 nucleotides read TGTGCCAGCAGTACACATGGTAGCAATCAGCCCCAGCATTTT. Amino acid sequence: CASSTHGSNQPQHF.

CDR3 sequence (DNA): TGCGCCAGCAGCCAAGGAATATTCGGGGAGCCCCAGCATTTT. Protein sequence: CASSQGIFGEPQHF. The genes are TRBV4-1 and TRBJ1-5; D gene unclear. This CDR3 contains 14 residues. Germline V gives CDR1 MGHRA, CDR2 YSYEKL. Trimming cost V 1 base and J 8 bases, with 12 bases left between them.

The rearrangement uses TRBV7-9 and TRBJ2-2, with 7 bases matching TRBD2. The CDR3 runs to 15 residues. After removal of 8 bases from V and 4 bases from J, the junction contained 10 bases not matched to a gene. In germline, CDR1 is SEHNR, CDR2 FQNEAQ (reference sequence). The CDR3 reads CASPRAGVGTGELFF. CDR3 bases: TGTGCCAGCCCCCGGGCGGGAGTTGGCACCGGGGAGCTGTTTTTT.

The genes are TRBV6-1 and TRBJ2-1; the D gene is possibly TRBD2 (5 bases). Trimming removed 5 bases from V and 6 bases from J, with 14 bases in between. Germline CDR1 MNHNS, CDR2 SASEGT. This CDR3 contains 14 residues. CDR3 coding DNA: TGTGCCAGCAGTCTGAGGGAGATTAGCAATGAGCAGTTCTTC. Protein sequence: CASSLREISNEQFF.

The J gene is TRBJ1-6, the V gene TRBV6-5; maybe TRBD1 (6 bases). This CDR3 contains 14 residues. Per the germline V gene, CDR1 is MNHEY and CDR2 is SVGAGI. Trimming cost V 9 bases and J 5 bases, with 14 bases left between them. CDR3 amino acids: CASRGGQDNSPLHF. The CDR3 DNA reads TGTGCCAGTAGGGGGGGACAAGATAATTCACCCCTCCACTTT.

This chain connects TRBV5-4 to TRBJ1-4; D may be TRBD1 (6 bases). The length of the CDR3 is 15 residues. Germline values: CDR1 SGHNT, CDR2 YYREEE (reference sequence). Trimming left V 3 bases short and J 4 bases short, with 13 bases between. The CDR3 nucleotides are TGTGCCAGCAGCTCACCGACAGGCGGTAATGAAAAACTGTTTTTT. This translates into CASSSPTGGNEKLFF. Using reference TRBV5-4 and TRBJ1-4 for the parts outside the CDR3, the full variable domain is ETGVTQSPTHLIKTRGQQVTLRCSSQSGHNTVSWYQQALGQGPQFIFQYYREEENGRGNFPPRFSGLQFPNYSSELNVNALELDDSALYLCASSSPTGGNEKLFFGSGTQLSVL.

The rearrangement links TRBV28 to TRBJ2-7; 9 nucleotides align to TRBD1. The germline V gene encodes CDR1 MDHEN and CDR2 SYDVKM. V lost 8 bases to trimming and J lost 5 bases; unmatched junction nucleotides: 7. The CDR3 totals 13 residues. CDR3 sequence (DNA): TGTGCCAGCCTCCCGGGACAGGGTGACGAGCAGTACTTC. Protein product: CASLPGQGDEQYF.

This rearrangement joins TRBV7-8 to TRBJ2-7, with TRBD1 matching over 8 bases. CDR1 and CDR2 (germline): SGHVS, FQNEAQ. The CDR3 is 12 amino acids. Losses at the gene ends were 2 bases for V and 12 bases for J; bases not matched to a gene: 6. In DNA, the CDR3 is TGTGCCAGCAGCTTACCCAGGGGGCCGCGGTACTTC. Protein: CASSLPRGPRYF.

This chain joins TRBV10-1 and TRBJ1-1; D is ambiguous. V was shortened by 0 bases and J by 1 base, with 15 bases between the two germline ends. Germline assignment: CDR1 WNHNN and CDR2 SYGVQD (reference sequence). This CDR3 region has 17 residues. CDR3 protein: CASSESFQVFGNTEAFF. CDR3 coding DNA: TGCGCCAGCAGTGAGTCGTTTCAGGTTTTCGGGAACACTGAAGCTTTCTTT.

This clone was detected only once. The chain recombines TRBV11-2 with TRBJ2-3; D is perhaps TRBD2 (6 bases). The CDR3 is 16 residues long. The germline V gene encodes CDR1 SGHAT and CDR2 FQNNGV. Trimming shortened V by 1 base and J by 2 bases, and 13 bases separated the two germline ends. The CDR3 region is CASSLVRGNPTDTQYF. The CDR3 DNA reads TGTGCCAGCAGCTTAGTGCGGGGCAACCCCACAGATACGCAGTATTTT.

V is TRBV28 and J is TRBJ2-5; TRBD2 matches 9 bases. The J call may be mistaken, given a closer DNA end match to TRBJ2-7. CDR1 is MDHEN and CDR2 is SYDVKM in the germline V gene. The CDR3 length is 15 residues. The CDR3 loop is CASSSASGVAYEQYF. The CDR3, as DNA: TGTGCCAGCAGTTCAGCTAGCGGGGTCGCCTACGAGCAGTACTTC.

This sequence joins TRBV19 and TRBJ2-7; D possibly corresponds to TRBD1 (5 bases). The CDR3 totals 14 residues. Germline V gives CDR1 LNHDA, CDR2 SQIVND (reference sequence). V was clipped by 5 bases and J by 5 bases, with 16 bases between them. This CDR3 reads CASSLRTFSDEQYF. Written as DNA, the CDR3 is TGTGCCAGTAGTCTCCGGACATTTTCCGACGAGCAGTACTTC.

The gene calls are TRBV4-1 and TRBJ2-5; TRBD1 aligns across 7 bases. V lost 5 bases and J lost 5; bases outside the gene matches: 8. The CDR3 extends over 14 amino acids. The germline gives CDR1 MGHRA, CDR2 YSYEKL. As DNA, the CDR3 is TGCGCCAGCAGCGAAACAGGGGTACGGGAGACCCAGTACTTC. Amino acids: CASSETGVRETQYF.

This clone was detected only once. This chain joins TRBV5-4 and TRBJ2-5; the D gene is possibly TRBD2 (5 bases). V lost 4 bases, J lost 2 bases, and 15 bases lay in between. Germline-derived CDR1 and CDR2 are SGHNT and YYREEE (reference sequence). This CDR3 is built from 15 residues. CDR3 sequence: CASSLPRGQQETQYF. Written as DNA, the CDR3 is TGTGCCAGCAGCCTCCCCCGGGGTCAGCAAGAGACCCAGTACTTC.